The TCR beta chain described here comes from a study of blood T cell repertoires in COVID-19 (dated by TCRdb to about 2020). Study-level background: The collaborator samples originated in the United States, Italy and Spain and spanned the acute and convalescent phases of COVID-19. The material from the prospective study consisted of cDNA or gDNA derived from T cells, B-cell-depleted T cells, or PBMCs. Deeply sampled blood TCRbeta repertoires from subjects exposed to, actively infected with, or recovered from COVID-19 were included in the dataset. A freely available public database, intended as a resource for researchers studying the immune response to SARS-CoV-2, is where the repertoires were released. Samples came from the ongoing ImmuneRACE study (first 160 participants) plus 1,254 subjects from 6 global collaborators. The sample metadata nearly always contained a de-identified subject ID, COVID-19 status, age in years and sex. Where available, HLA class I and class II types were taken from metadata supplied by the sample provider and were not determined by assay-based typing. Beyond this particular receptor, the publication reports: The quantity of clinical and demographic metadata differed by source and by participant and was supplied without curation.

Remarks on this clone: The clone's antigen remains unknown. The input lacks base qualities; no much larger clone sits a single base away.

V loses 4 bases of germline sequence and J loses 2 bases, and the interval between the two ends is 9 bases. As encoded in the germline V gene, CDR1 is MGHRA while CDR2 is YSYEKL. The CDR3 starts with the cysteine, ends with the phenylalanine, and has 14 residues. Only CDR3 DNA remains: 42 bases, in frame from the first base. Each collaborating institution followed its own protocols to collect whole blood in K2EDTA tubes. Collaborator samples were shipped for TCRbeta analysis as frozen whole blood, isolated PBMCs, or DNA extracted from either sample type. The immunoSEQ Assay, a bias-controlled multiplex PCR, was used to amplify TCRbeta CDR3 regions from genomic DNA. In the authors' own workflow: The number of nucleated cells in each sample was estimated by amplification of reference gene primers within the assay. To quantify the absolute abundance of each unique TCRbeta CDR3 rearrangement, sequence reads were collapsed and filtered. For each sample, productive Simpson clonality was calculated by taking the square root of Simpson's diversity index across productive rearrangements. Not all clones reach the TCRdb copy of this immuneACCESS table, which keeps in-frame sequences only. Checked studies attribute under half of the gap to unresolved V genes and leave the rest unexplained. Clonal size and the V and J genes are those of that table, whereas D and trimming came from the DNA. In all, the sample holds approximately 200,000 clones, and about 90% of those were seen once. Around 1.4% of the sample goes to the ten largest clones.

The sequence is built from TRBV4-1 and TRBJ2-1; no D gene call is confident. The clonotype originates from a man between 18 and 35 years old with active or convalescent COVID-19. Input material: peripheral blood. The DNA is as follows: TGCGCCAGCAGCCCCACCAGGCCCTACAATGAGCAGTTCTTC. This yields the protein CASSPTRPYNEQFF.